This entry lists 12 T cell receptor beta chains sequenced from one sample in a study of OX40 agonist ivuxolimab in advanced cancers. The library was obtained by the immunoSEQ multiplex PCR assay. TCRdb holds this immuneACCESS table with in-frame rearrangements only. Some clones are missing; in checked studies, unresolved V genes explain under half, and the rest has no known cause. Within this sample are 100,000 to 110,000 clones, with over 75% of them counted one time only. The ten largest clones take up approximately 0.15% of the sample. The specimen was CD4+ or CD8+ T cells sorted from blood, collected in a trial of the OX40 agonist ivuxolimab. These receptor sequences come from an adult with an advanced solid tumor such as melanoma, head and neck, liver or kidney cancer.

The rearrangement joins TRBV29-1 to TRBJ1-2; D possibly corresponds to TRBD1 (5 bases). This CDR3 has 11 residues. The V and J ends lost 6 bases and 4 bases respectively, with 9 bases between them. Germline V CDR1 and CDR2: SQVTM, ANQGSEA. CDR3 protein: CSVGHLYGYTF. CDR3 bases: TGCAGCGTAGGACATCTCTATGGCTACACCTTC.

The J gene is TRBJ1-2, the V gene TRBV5-4, with D uncertain. Germline loops: CDR1 SGHNT, CDR2 YYREEE (reference sequence). This CDR3 has 15 residues. This chain's CDR3 is CAYSRPGARNYGYTF. Here the CDR3 DNA reads TGTGCTTACAGCCGGCCGGGCGCTAGAAACTATGGCTACACCTTC.

The chain couples TRBV19 to TRBJ2-3; D tentatively fits TRBD1 or TRBD2 (6 bases each). Germline assignment: CDR1 LNHDA and CDR2 SQIVND (reference sequence). This CDR3 is built from 15 residues. The V gene lost 9 bases and the J gene lost 0 bases, with 16 bases spanning the gap. In nucleotides, the CDR3 is TGTGCCAGCCGACCGGGGGCGGCTAGCACAGATACGCAGTATTTT. Residues: CASRPGAASTDTQYF.

This sequence joins TRBV19 and TRBJ2-6, with 7 bases matching TRBD1. Germline assignment: CDR1 LNHDA and CDR2 SQIVND (reference sequence). Trimming cost V 8 bases and J 0 bases; bases outside gene matches: 7. This CDR3 has 16 residues. This CDR3 reads CASGRTGGSGANVLTF. CDR3 coding DNA: TGTGCCAGTGGAAGGACAGGAGGCTCTGGGGCCAACGTCCTGACTTTC.

The CDR3 coding sequence is TGCGCCAGCAGCTTGGAGGCAGGGACCTTTTCACCCCTCCACTTT. Encoded protein: CASSLEAGTFSPLHF. The genes are TRBV5-1 and TRBJ1-6; maybe TRBD1 (5 bases). The ends were cut back, 0 bases at V and 9 bases at J, with 13 bases in the middle. Per the germline V gene, CDR1 is SGHRS and CDR2 is YFSETQ. This CDR3 has 15 residues.

The rearrangement uses TRBV28 and TRBJ2-4, with D possibly being TRBD1 (6 bases). Germline V gene lookup returns CDR1 MDHEN and CDR2 SYDVKM. The CDR3 totals 15 residues. Trimming shortened V by 4 bases and J by 7 bases, and 17 bases separated the two germline ends. This CDR3 is CASSSNLQGANIQYF. The CDR3 bases are TGTGCCAGCAGTTCGAATTTACAGGGTGCGAACATTCAGTACTTC.

The chain has TRBV29-1 and TRBJ2-1, with 9 bases fitting TRBD2. The V segment lost 6 bases and the J segment 2 bases; nucleotides outside the gene matches: 8. Germline CDR1 is SQVTM and CDR2 is ANQGSEA. There are 15 residues in the CDR3. The CDR3 loop reads CSVAGGRVTYNEQFF. CDR3 DNA: TGCAGCGTCGCGGGCGGGAGGGTCACCTACAATGAGCAGTTCTTC.

This clone has just a few counts. The V gene is TRBV5-1, the J gene TRBJ1-2; possible D gene TRBD1, 5 bases. Trimming stripped 4 bases from V and 3 bases from J, with 10 bases between. This CDR3 has 13 residues. Per germline, CDR1 SGHRS and CDR2 YFSETQ. The CDR3 region has the DNA TGCGCCAGCAGCCGGGGAGGGGACTATGGCTACACCTTC. Residues: CASSRGGDYGYTF.

This sequence joins TRBV18 and TRBJ2-3; D is unclear. This CDR3 has 13 residues. V was clipped by 0 bases and J by 11 bases, with 12 bases between them. CDR1 is KGHSH and CDR2 is LQKENI in the germline V gene. The CDR3 region has the DNA TGTGCCAGCTCACCACCGGCGCCTCGTGGGCAGTATTTT. Its protein product is CASSPPAPRGQYF.

This clone was seen just once. The chain links TRBV6-6 to TRBJ2-3; the match to TRBD1 covers 11 bases. Trimming took 2 bases from V and 4 from J; bases not matched to a gene: 5. This CDR3 is built from 16 residues. Germline V gene sequence: CDR1 MNHNY, CDR2 SVGAGI (reference sequence). CDR3 sequence: CASSYEDRGLPDTQYF. The CDR3 DNA reads TGTGCCAGCAGTTACGAGGACAGGGGGCTACCAGATACGCAGTATTTT.

The chain combines TRBV18 with TRBJ2-7, with 7 bases fitting TRBD2. This CDR3 is built from 16 residues. Germline loops: CDR1 KGHSH, CDR2 LQKENI. V trimming: 1 base; J trimming: 7 bases; junction bases outside the gene matches: 13. DNA for the CDR3: TGTGCCAGCTCACCACTAACTTCGAGGGGCGGGGGAGAGCAGTACTTC. Translating gives CASSPLTSRGGGEQYF.

The chain is built from TRBV5-1 and TRBJ2-2, with D possibly being TRBD1 (6 bases). Trimming stripped 4 bases from V and 0 bases from J, with 10 bases between. This CDR3 contains 15 residues. From germline, CDR1 is SGHRS and CDR2 YFSETQ. The chain's CDR3 is CASSPGVANTGELFF. The CDR3 DNA reads as TGCGCCAGCAGCCCAGGGGTCGCGAACACCGGGGAGCTGTTTTTT.